Sequencing of this T cell receptor beta chain was carried out in a study of T cells after somatic rescue of genetic block. Sequencing was performed with immunoSEQ multiplex PCR; in TCRdb, only in-frame clones are kept and a portion is missing. The sample carries roughly 110,000 clones, about 90% recorded once. Per the germline V gene, CDR1 is SEHNR and CDR2 is FQNEAQ (reference sequence). V was clipped by 4 bases and J by 2 bases; unmatched bases: 4. The CDR3 runs to 15 residues. The receptor comes from a woman younger than 35. The chain carries TRBV7-9 and TRBJ1-3; 8 bases are a match to TRBD1. Source material: peripheral blood mononuclear cells (PBMCs). CDR3 nucleotides: TGTGCCAGCAGCTGGACAGGGTCAACTGGAAACACCATATATTTT. Translation: CASSWTGSTGNTIYF.